This T cell receptor beta chain appears in the sequencing data of a study of cytomegalovirus exposure and HLA in healthy donors. This table comes from immunoSEQ multiplex PCR, and its TCRdb copy is limited to in-frame clones, with some not included. Of tens of thousands of clones in the sample, just over 90% were seen once. Study-wide points: Within the 120 or so validation repertoires, first-cohort TCR clusters tended to co-occur, according to a later analysis. The authors confirmed in vitro that a few CMV-associated chains were specific for CMV antigens. The study listed 150 to 200 cytomegalovirus-associated TCR beta chains.

As concerns this clone: Its specificity is not known.

The donors were part of the roughly 130-subject validation cohort, which stood apart from the 666-subject first cohort. CDR3 length: 16 residues. With V trimmed by 1 base and J by 3 bases, 7 bases remained unmatched. CDR1 is SGHTA, CDR2 FQGTGA, per germline. This TCR was sampled from a woman in her late teens or twenties in good health and CMV-seronegative. The chain has TRBV7-3 and TRBJ2-3, with 7 bases fitting TRBD2. What was sequenced was PBMCs. The CDR3 DNA sequence: TGTGCCAGCAGCTTAATTGGGGGGGGTGCTACAGATACGCAGTATTTT. Translated, it gives CASSLIGGGATDTQYF.